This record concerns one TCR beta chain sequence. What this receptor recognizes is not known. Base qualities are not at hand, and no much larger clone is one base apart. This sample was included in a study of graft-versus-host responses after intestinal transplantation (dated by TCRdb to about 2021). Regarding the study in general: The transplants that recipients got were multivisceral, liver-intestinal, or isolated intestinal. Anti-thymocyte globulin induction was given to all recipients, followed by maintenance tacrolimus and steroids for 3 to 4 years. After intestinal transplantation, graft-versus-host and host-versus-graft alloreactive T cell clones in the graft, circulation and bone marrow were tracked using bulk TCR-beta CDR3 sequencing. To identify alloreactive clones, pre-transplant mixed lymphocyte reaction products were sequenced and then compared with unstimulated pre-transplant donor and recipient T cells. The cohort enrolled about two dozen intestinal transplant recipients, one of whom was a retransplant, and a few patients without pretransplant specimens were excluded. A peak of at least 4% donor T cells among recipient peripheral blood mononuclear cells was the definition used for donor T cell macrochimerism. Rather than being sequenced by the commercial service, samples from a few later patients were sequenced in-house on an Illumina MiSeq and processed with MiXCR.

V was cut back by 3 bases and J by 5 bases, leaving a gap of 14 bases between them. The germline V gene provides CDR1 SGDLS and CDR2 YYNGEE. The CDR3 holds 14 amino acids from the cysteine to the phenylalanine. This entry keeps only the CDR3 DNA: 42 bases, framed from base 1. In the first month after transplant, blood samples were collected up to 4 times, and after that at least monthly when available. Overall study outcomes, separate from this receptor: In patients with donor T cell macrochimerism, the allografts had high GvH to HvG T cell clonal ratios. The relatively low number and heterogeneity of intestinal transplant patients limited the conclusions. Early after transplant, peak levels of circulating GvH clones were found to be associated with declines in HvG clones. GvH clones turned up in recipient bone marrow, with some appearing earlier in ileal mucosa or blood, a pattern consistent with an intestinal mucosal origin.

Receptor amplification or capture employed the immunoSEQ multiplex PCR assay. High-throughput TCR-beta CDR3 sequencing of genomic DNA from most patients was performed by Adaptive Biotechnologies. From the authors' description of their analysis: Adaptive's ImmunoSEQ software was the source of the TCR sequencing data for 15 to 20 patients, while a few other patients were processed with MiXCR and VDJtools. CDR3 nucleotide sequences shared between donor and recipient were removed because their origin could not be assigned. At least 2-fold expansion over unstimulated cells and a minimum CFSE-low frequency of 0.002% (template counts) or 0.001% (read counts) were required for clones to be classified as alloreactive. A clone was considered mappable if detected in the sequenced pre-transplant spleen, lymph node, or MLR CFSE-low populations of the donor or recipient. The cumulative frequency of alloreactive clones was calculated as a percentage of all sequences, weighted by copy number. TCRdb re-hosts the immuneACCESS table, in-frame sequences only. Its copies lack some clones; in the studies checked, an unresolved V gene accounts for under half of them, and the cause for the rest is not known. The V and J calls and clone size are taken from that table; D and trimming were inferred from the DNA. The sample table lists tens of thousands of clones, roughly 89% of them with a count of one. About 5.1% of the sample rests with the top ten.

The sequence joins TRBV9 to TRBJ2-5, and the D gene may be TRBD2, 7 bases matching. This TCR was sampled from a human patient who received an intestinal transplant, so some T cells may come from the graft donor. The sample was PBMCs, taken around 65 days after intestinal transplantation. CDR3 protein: CASSAWGGQETQYF. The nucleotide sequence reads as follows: TGTGCCAGCAGCGCGTGGGGGGGGCAGGAGACCCAGTACTTC.